Below are 23 T cell receptor beta chains sequenced from a single sample in a study of T cell repertoires in cytomegalovirus infection. Via MiXCR, TCRdb re-called the reads, giving one row per CDR3 protein. The data hold 500,000 or so distinct CDR3 sequences, with 16% observed a single time. Sequenced material: CD8+ T cells from PBMCs. The receptors derive from a human donor in good health (CMV status not recorded). Some clones in this sample may be carry-over from other donors' samples.

A few counts support this clonotype. This sequence joins TRBV27 and TRBJ1-6; D gene unclear. This CDR3 spans 16 amino acids. The ends were cut back, 5 bases at V and 7 bases at J, with 18 bases in the middle. CDR1 MNHEY and CDR2 SMNVEV come from the germline V gene (reference sequence). The CDR3 DNA reads TGTGCCAGCAGTGAAGAATCATTGGGGTCAAATTCACCCCTCCACTTT. Translated: CASSEESLGSNSPLHF.

The chain has TRBV18 and TRBJ2-7, with 7 positions matching TRBD1. The germline V gene has CDR1 KGHSH and CDR2 LQKENI. V was clipped by 3 bases and J by 4 bases; unmatched bases: 6. This CDR3 is 14 amino acids long. CDR3 nucleotide sequence: TGTGCCAGCTCACCTTCCGGGACAGCATACGAGCAGTACTTC. The encoded protein is CASSPSGTAYEQYF.

The chain combines TRBV5-1 with TRBJ2-1; 9 positions agree with TRBD2. The length of the CDR3 is 17 residues. V shed 1 base, J shed 1 base, and the junction held 6 bases outside the gene matches. In germline, CDR1 is SGHRS, CDR2 YFSETQ. The CDR3 sequence is CASSLYGSGSSYNEQFF. DNA for the CDR3: TGCGCCAGCAGCTTGTACGGTAGCGGGAGTTCCTACAATGAGCAGTTCTTC.

This rearrangement joins TRBV20-1 to TRBJ1-3; D remains ambiguous. The germline gives CDR1 DFQATT, CDR2 SNEGSKA (reference sequence). The CDR3 runs to 14 residues. Trimming left V 3 bases short and J 0 bases short, with 9 bases between. Here the CDR3 reads CSASIRDSGNTIYF. The CDR3 nucleotides are TGCAGTGCTAGTATCAGAGACTCTGGAAACACCATATATTTT.

This clonotype was found many times. The chain combines TRBV7-2 with TRBJ2-1; maybe TRBD1 (6 bases). Germline-derived CDR1 and CDR2 are SGHTA and FQGNSA. Trimming shortened V by 1 base and J by 2 bases, and 6 bases separated the two germline ends. This CDR3 spans 14 amino acids. In nucleotides, the CDR3 is TGTGCCAGCAGCTTAGGGACAGCCTACAATGAGCAGTTCTTC. It yields the protein CASSLGTAYNEQFF.

This sequence joins TRBV20-1 and TRBJ2-1, with D hard to call. This CDR3 has 17 amino acids. The V end lost 5 bases, the J end lost 6 bases, and 26 bases lay between the germline ends. CDR1 is DFQATT and CDR2 is SNEGSKA in the germline V gene (reference sequence). This CDR3 reads CSASYWVSVEPFNEQFF. The CDR3 coding sequence is TGCAGTGCTTCCTATTGGGTGAGCGTAGAACCGTTCAATGAGCAGTTCTTC.

In its sample, this clonotype was seen many times. This rearrangement joins TRBV12-3 or TRBV12-4 to TRBJ2-1, with a weak D call TRBD2 (5 bases). The CDR3 loop spans 14 amino acids. The V and J ends lost 3 bases and 7 bases respectively, with 13 bases between them. CDR3 in DNA: TGTGCCAGCAGTTTGGAGGATAATCTTAATGAGCAGTTCTTC. Translating gives CASSLEDNLNEQFF.

This clonotype came up many times. V and J are TRBV12-3 or TRBV12-4 and TRBJ2-7; D tentatively reads TRBD1 or TRBD2 (5 bases each). Trimming left V 5 bases short and J 6 bases short, with 17 bases between. The CDR3 spans 14 residues. The CDR3 sequence: CASSPAFGGSEQYF. The CDR3 nucleotides are TGTGCCAGCAGTCCAGCGTTTGGGGGAAGCGAGCAGTACTTC.

The genes are TRBV27 and TRBJ2-1; D is unresolved. Germline lookup yields CDR1 MNHEY and CDR2 SMNVEV (reference sequence). CDR3 length: 14 residues. V gave up 0 bases and J gave up 7 bases, with 10 bases separating them. The DNA of the CDR3 is TGTGCCAGCAGTTTATCTGGCGTGAGAAATGAGCAGTTCTTC. Its translation is CASSLSGVRNEQFF.

The chain has TRBV6-1 and TRBJ2-1; possible D gene TRBD1, 5 bases. The germline V and J ends were trimmed by 4 bases and 7 bases, with 8 bases remaining between them. CDR3 length: 12 amino acids. Germline V lookup: CDR1 MNHNS, CDR2 SASEGT. CDR3 protein: CASSGQWNEQFF. The CDR3 DNA reads TGTGCCAGCAGTGGACAGTGGAATGAGCAGTTCTTC.

In this sample, this clonotype turned up many times. V gene TRBV4-2 combines with J gene TRBJ2-1; D perhaps matches TRBD1 (5 bases). V was shortened by 0 bases and J by 8 bases, with 14 bases between the two germline ends. This CDR3 spans 15 amino acids. CDR1 LGHNA and CDR2 YNFKEQ come from the germline V gene. CDR3 nucleotides: TGTGCCAGCAGCCAAGATTGGCAGGGTTGGGATGAGCAGTTCTTC. Translation gives CASSQDWQGWDEQFF.

This clonotype was counted a few times. The rearrangement joins TRBV27 to TRBJ1-5; no reliable D call. V gave up 3 bases and J gave up 4 bases, with 4 bases separating them. Germline V gene sequence: CDR1 MNHEY, CDR2 SMNVEV (reference sequence). The CDR3 is 12 amino acids. The CDR3 nucleotides are TGTGCCAGCAGTTTCCGAAATCAGCCCCAGCATTTT. It specifies CASSFRNQPQHF.

This clonotype was observed at least ten times. The rearrangement uses TRBV28 and TRBJ1-2; D is unresolved. CDR1 MDHEN and CDR2 SYDVKM come from the germline V gene. V was clipped by 2 bases and J by 3 bases, with 16 bases between them. The CDR3 runs 16 residues. The CDR3 loop reads CASSLPGVREDYGYTF. CDR3 sequence (DNA): TGTGCCAGCAGTTTACCGGGAGTTCGGGAAGACTATGGCTACACCTTC.

The V and J genes are TRBV5-1 and TRBJ2-2; TRBD1 matches at 11 bases. Germline loops: CDR1 SGHRS, CDR2 YFSETQ. This CDR3 has 17 amino acids. V was clipped by 0 bases and J by 4 bases; unmatched bases: 5. Written as DNA, the CDR3 is TGCGCCAGCAGCTTGGCCGGACAGGGGGCTATCACCGGGGAGCTGTTTTTT. Its translation: CASSLAGQGAITGELFF.

This clonotype has ten or more counts. CDR3 residues: CASSQLAGEDQETQYF. The CDR3 DNA reads TGTGCCAGCAGTCAGCTAGCGGGGGAAGACCAAGAGACCCAGTACTTC. This chain joins TRBV12-3 or TRBV12-4 and TRBJ2-5; TRBD2 agrees at 10 bases. This CDR3 is built from 16 residues. Trimming took 5 bases from V and 0 from J; bases not matched to a gene: 6.

This clonotype was counted many times. The chain employs TRBV11-3 and TRBJ2-2; 9 nucleotides agree with TRBD2. With V trimmed by 3 bases and J by 6 bases, 8 bases remained unmatched. The CDR3 runs 16 residues. Looked up from germline, CDR1 is SGHNT and CDR2 is YENEEA. The CDR3 protein is CASSFSGSGGSGELFF. The CDR3, as DNA: TGTGCCAGCAGCTTTAGTGGAAGCGGGGGGTCCGGGGAGCTGTTTTTT.

This chain connects TRBV3-1 to TRBJ1-1; 7 bases fit TRBD1. From germline, CDR1 is LGHDT and CDR2 YNNKEL (reference sequence). Trimming at V came to 5 bases and at J to 5 bases, leaving 8 bases not matched to a gene. The CDR3 consists of 14 residues. CDR3 in amino acids: CASSSEGAGTEAFF. In nucleotides, the CDR3 is TGTGCCAGCAGCTCCGAGGGGGCAGGGACTGAAGCTTTCTTT.

This clonotype was seen a handful of times. The V and J genes are TRBV25-1 and TRBJ1-4; D remains ambiguous. V shed 2 bases and J shed 0 bases, with 7 bases lying between them. The CDR3 is made up of 15 amino acids. Germline V gene sequence: CDR1 MGHDK, CDR2 SYGVNS. CDR3 in DNA: TGTGCCAGCAGTGAAGAGGTAACAACTAATGAAAAACTGTTTTTT. Protein sequence: CASSEEVTTNEKLFF. The full variable domain, in which reference TRBV25-1 and TRBJ1-4 provide the parts outside the CDR3, is EADIYQTPRYLVIGTGKKITLECSQTMGHDKMYWYQQDPGMELHLIHYSYGVNSTEKGDLSSESTVSRIRTEHFPLTLESARPSHTSQYLCASSEEVTTNEKLFFGSGTQLSVL.

This clonotype was seen more than once but under ten times. The CDR3 bases are TGCAGTGCGCGAACGGGACCCGCGGATCAGCCCCAGCATTTT. Its protein is CSARTGPADQPQHF. V usage is TRBV20-1 and J usage is TRBJ1-5; TRBD1 is a possible D gene (5 bases). Germline V lookup: CDR1 DFQATT, CDR2 SNEGSKA (reference sequence). V lost 6 bases to trimming and J lost 5 bases, with 17 bases between them. The CDR3 is 14 amino acids.

This clonotype has a count of ten or more. The chain carries TRBV7-9 and TRBJ2-7; D remains unclear. V lost 0 bases and J lost 6, with 3 bases in between. The CDR3 runs 11 residues. Germline V gives CDR1 SEHNR, CDR2 FQNEAQ (reference sequence). The CDR3 sequence: CASSLAAEQYF. In DNA, the CDR3 is TGTGCCAGCAGCTTAGCGGCCGAGCAGTACTTC.

V is TRBV3-1 and J is TRBJ1-6, with D maybe TRBD1 (5 bases). The germline V gene encodes CDR1 LGHDT and CDR2 YNNKEL (reference sequence). Trimming shortened V by 1 base and J by 0 bases, and 13 bases separated the two germline ends. CDR3 length: 18 amino acids. In DNA, the CDR3 is TGTGCCAGCAGCCAAGGATCAGGGCAGAGCTCCTATAATTCACCCCTCCACTTT. Translating it yields CASSQGSGQSSYNSPLHF.

The J gene is TRBJ2-7, the V gene TRBV27, with a possible D match to TRBD2 (7 bases). The V end was cut by 3 bases, the J end by 4 bases, with 13 bases between. This CDR3 has 14 amino acids. The germline CDR1 and CDR2 sequences are MNHEY and SMNVEV (reference sequence). CDR3 protein: CASSLGGAQYEQYF. For the CDR3, the DNA is TGTGCCAGCAGTTTGGGGGGGGCGCAATACGAGCAGTACTTC.

This clonotype has a handful of counts. This chain uses TRBV2 with TRBJ2-1; 12 bases fit TRBD2. The CDR3 is made up of 16 amino acids. J lost 8 bases, V lost 3 bases, and 8 bases had no gene match. The germline gives CDR1 SNHLY, CDR2 FYNNEI. The CDR3 DNA sequence: TGTGCCAGCAGTGATCCGACTAGCGGGAGTGTCGATGAGCAGTTCTTC. It specifies CASSDPTSGSVDEQFF.